This T cell receptor (beta chain) stems from a study of cytomegalovirus exposure and HLA in healthy donors. The study's findings and limits: Among TCR sequences, most were rare, though some public TCRs appeared in many donors. Reports showed the classifier diagnosing cytomegalovirus status with high specificity and sensitivity.

The PCR had 60 Vbeta and 13 Jbeta primers. The method was immunoSEQ multiplex PCR; TCRdb's version includes in-frame clones alone and lacks a portion of them. The sample carries approximately 82,000 clones, more than 60% recorded once. A remark on this clone: As yet, its antigen is unknown.

Germline loops: CDR1 LNHDA, CDR2 SQIVND (reference sequence). The CDR3 has 14 amino acids. The germline V and J ends were trimmed by 9 bases and 0 bases, with 11 bases remaining between them. This TCR came from a man between 40 and 49 years old in good health and CMV-seronegative. The source material was PBMCs. J is TRBJ1-4 and V is TRBV19; a possible D gene is TRBD1 (5 bases). DNA of the CDR3: TGTGCCAGCGGGGGATCGGCAACTAATGAAAAACTGTTTTTT. It translates to CASGGSATNEKLFF.